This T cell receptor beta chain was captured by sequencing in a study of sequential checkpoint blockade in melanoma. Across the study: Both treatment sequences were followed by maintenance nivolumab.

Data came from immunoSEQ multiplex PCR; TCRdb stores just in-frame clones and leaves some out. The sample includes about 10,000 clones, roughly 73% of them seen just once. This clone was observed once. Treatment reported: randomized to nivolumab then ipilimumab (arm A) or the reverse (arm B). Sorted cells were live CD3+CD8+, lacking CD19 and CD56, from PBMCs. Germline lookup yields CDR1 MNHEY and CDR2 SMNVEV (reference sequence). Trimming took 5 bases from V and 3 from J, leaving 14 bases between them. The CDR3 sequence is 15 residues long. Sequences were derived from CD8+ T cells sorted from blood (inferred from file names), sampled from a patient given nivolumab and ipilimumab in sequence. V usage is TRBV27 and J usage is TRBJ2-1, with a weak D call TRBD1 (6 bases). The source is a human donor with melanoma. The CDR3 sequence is CASSPGVPYYNEQFF. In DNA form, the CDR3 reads TGTGCCAGCAGTCCAGGGGTCCCCTACTACAATGAGCAGTTCTTC.